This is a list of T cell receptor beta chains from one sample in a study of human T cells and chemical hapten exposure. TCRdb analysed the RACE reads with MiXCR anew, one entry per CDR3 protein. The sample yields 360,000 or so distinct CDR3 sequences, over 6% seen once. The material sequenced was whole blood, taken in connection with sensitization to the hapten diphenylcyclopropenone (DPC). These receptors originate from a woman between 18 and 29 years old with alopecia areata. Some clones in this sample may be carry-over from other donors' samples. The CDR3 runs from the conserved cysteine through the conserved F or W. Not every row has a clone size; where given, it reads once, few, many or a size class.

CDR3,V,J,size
CASSSLAGAEQFF,TRBV28,TRBJ2-1,few
CASSLAGPGRRPTLNTEAFF,TRBV7-8,TRBJ1-1,NA
CASRAGDSYNQPQHF,TRBV2,TRBJ1-5,many
CASSQGDSRSIYF,TRBV3-1,TRBJ1-3,many
CASSQEWSPGFLGYEQYF,TRBV4-3,TRBJ2-7,NA
CSARDWRRARNQPQHF,TRBV20-1,TRBJ1-5,few
CSVTGTLTTEQYF,TRBV29-1,TRBJ2-7,NA
CASSESWESDEQFF,TRBV2,TRBJ2-1,NA
CASSLDGTGGSYNSPLHF,TRBV5-4,TRBJ1-6,many
CASSADSFNEQFF,TRBV7-2,TRBJ2-1,few
CASSYTLQPQHF,TRBV6-2/TRBV6-3,TRBJ1-5,few
CASSQVRGTGELFF,TRBV14,TRBJ2-2,few
CATSREGPGAPRETQYF,TRBV15,TRBJ2-5,many
CASSSGQQDPEAFF,TRBV18,TRBJ1-1,NA
CASSLVSGTGGADTQYF,TRBV27,TRBJ2-3,NA
CSASRRDGEQYF,TRBV20-1,TRBJ2-7,many
CASSPSSNQPQHF,TRBV7-2,TRBJ1-5,many
CASSLSRQTEAFF,TRBV27,TRBJ1-1,NA
CASSLNPGSQPQHF,TRBV27,TRBJ1-5,few
CASSLQVATNEKLFF,TRBV28,TRBJ1-4,few
CASRKGTEAFF,TRBV2,TRBJ1-1,many
CASSQTGLGTDTQYF,TRBV4-1,TRBJ2-3,NA
CSAARGLGRDEQYF,TRBV20-1,TRBJ2-7,few
CASRLTETGDFYGYTF,TRBV13,TRBJ1-2,few
CASQGAYDYGYTF,TRBV12-3/TRBV12-4,TRBJ1-2,few
CASSHGTGDEKLFF,TRBV11-2,TRBJ1-4,NA
CSAERDRNQPQHF,TRBV20-1,TRBJ1-5,NA
CASSLGGTGADTQYF,TRBV7-7,TRBJ2-3,many
CASSKTSGVKDTQYF,TRBV6-4,TRBJ2-3,NA
CSVGPHGRQPQHF,TRBV20-1,TRBJ1-5,NA
CASSYTDNQPQHF,TRBV6-2/TRBV6-3,TRBJ1-5,NA
CARSRFSDNSYEQYF,TRBV5-3,TRBJ2-7,NA
CASSLGGAGGQETQYF,TRBV7-7,TRBJ2-5,NA
CASSLFGTGGTNEKLFF,TRBV27,TRBJ1-4,many
CAISEGDLQETQYF,TRBV10-3,TRBJ2-5,many
CASSQVGRGRLGGLFF,TRBV4-1,TRBJ1-4,few
CASSGFYEQYF,TRBV12-3/TRBV12-4,TRBJ2-7,NA
CASSRGGDNTGELFF,TRBV11-2,TRBJ2-2,few
CASSWTSGGSTDTQYF,TRBV5-1,TRBJ2-3,NA
CASSLPDRGHTEAFF,TRBV5-1,TRBJ1-1,many
CASSQGVGGSPLHF,TRBV4-3,TRBJ1-6,many
CASRKDKVTEAFF,TRBV13,TRBJ1-1,NA
CASSSPGSGANVLTF,TRBV6-5,TRBJ2-6,many
CASSLESGITEAFF,TRBV5-1,TRBJ1-1,few
CASSVETWGETQYF,TRBV9,TRBJ2-5,NA
CASSLYGVGNTIYF,TRBV27,TRBJ1-3,many
CASRPFGAGANVLTF,TRBV12-3/TRBV12-4,TRBJ2-6,NA